Following are 8 T cell receptor beta chains from one sample sequenced in a study of T-cell memory formation after mild COVID-19. MiXCR was run by TCRdb on the 5' RACE reads, yielding one entry per CDR3 protein. The sample includes hundreds of thousands of distinct CDR3 sequences, nearly 25% seen only once; the top ten take 12%. Sequencing was performed on PBMCs or a T cell subset sorted from them (not recorded which). These receptors originate from an adult woman who had mild COVID-19 (a few samples of this study predate the infection). Cell type and time point are not known.

The rearrangement uses TRBV6-6 and TRBJ2-1; D uncertain. CDR1 MNHNY and CDR2 SVGAGI come from the germline V gene (reference sequence). V lost 0 bases and J 0 bases, leaving 9 bases between the germline ends. This CDR3 spans 16 amino acids. The CDR3 nucleotides read TGTGCCAGCAGTTACTCTGGGCCTAGCTCCTACAATGAGCAGTTCTTC. It translates to CASSYSGPSSYNEQFF.

V gene TRBV29-1 combines with J gene TRBJ2-1, with 8 bases matching TRBD1. V trimming: 7 bases; J trimming: 7 bases; junction bases outside the gene matches: 6. There are 12 residues in the CDR3. Germline V gene lookup returns CDR1 SQVTM and CDR2 ANQGSEA. For the CDR3, the DNA is TGCAGCGCCAGGACAGGGCCTAATGAGCAGTTCTTC. It specifies CSARTGPNEQFF.

This clonotype occurred a few times. This chain joins TRBV5-1 and TRBJ1-1, with D perhaps matching TRBD1 (6 bases). V shed 4 bases and J shed 1 base, with 14 bases lying between them. Germline CDR1 reads SGHRS; CDR2 reads YFSETQ. The CDR3 totals 15 residues. The CDR3 DNA reads TGCGCCAGCAGCACGTTGACAGGACAGAACACTGAAGCTTTCTTT. This gives the protein CASSTLTGQNTEAFF.

The chain has TRBV9 and TRBJ2-1; the match to TRBD2 covers 10 bases. The CDR3 runs to 14 residues. CDR1 and CDR2 from the germline V gene are SGDLS and YYNGEE. Losses at the gene ends were 4 bases for V and 6 bases for J; bases not matched to a gene: 4. CDR3 loop: CASSPSGRSNEQFF. The CDR3 bases are TGTGCCAGCAGCCCTAGCGGGAGAAGCAATGAGCAGTTCTTC.

The V call is TRBV27, the J call TRBJ2-3, with D unresolved. Germline CDR1 is MNHEY and CDR2 is SMNVEV (reference sequence). The CDR3 covers 17 residues. The V gene lost 0 bases and the J gene lost 0 bases, with 13 bases spanning the gap. The CDR3 nucleotides are TGTGCCAGCAGTTTATCCCTTACGACACCTAGCACAGATACGCAGTATTTT. Protein product: CASSLSLTTPSTDTQYF.

J is TRBJ2-5 and V is TRBV6-2 or TRBV6-3, with TRBD2 matching over 8 bases. Germline trimming cut 7 bases from V and 5 bases from J; bases unmatched to any gene: 12. This CDR3 has 15 residues. CDR1 and CDR2 (germline): MNHEY, SVGEGT. In nucleotides, the CDR3 is TGTGCCAGCAATTTCGCGGGAGGCGATAGGGAGACCCAGTACTTC. Protein: CASNFAGGDRETQYF.

V gene TRBV5-1 combines with J gene TRBJ2-5; possibly TRBD2 for D (7 bases). Trimming took 0 bases from V and 3 from J, leaving 15 bases between them. CDR1 SGHRS and CDR2 YFSETQ come from the germline V gene. This CDR3 region has 16 residues. The CDR3, as DNA: TGCGCCAGCAGCTTGGACTGGGGGGGCCTTGAAGAGACCCAGTACTTC. It encodes CASSLDWGGLEETQYF.

This chain connects TRBV20-1 to TRBJ2-2; no reliable D call. CDR1 and CDR2 (germline): DFQATT, SNEGSKA (reference sequence). V lost 0 bases and J 1 base, leaving 9 bases between the germline ends. The CDR3 totals 15 residues. The CDR3: CSARDSYRNTGELFF. The CDR3 bases are TGCAGTGCTAGAGATTCATATAGGAACACCGGGGAGCTGTTTTTT.